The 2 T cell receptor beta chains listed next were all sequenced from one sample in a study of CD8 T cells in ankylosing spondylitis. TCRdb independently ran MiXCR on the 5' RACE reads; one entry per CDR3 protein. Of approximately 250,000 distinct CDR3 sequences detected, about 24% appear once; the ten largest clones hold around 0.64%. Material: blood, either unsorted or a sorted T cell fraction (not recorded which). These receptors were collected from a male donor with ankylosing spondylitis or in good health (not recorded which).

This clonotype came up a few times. This CDR3 is CSATPGQNTGELFF. The CDR3 bases are TGCAGTGCTACTCCGGGACAAAACACCGGGGAGCTGTTTTTT. This chain joins TRBV20-1 and TRBJ2-2; TRBD1 might be the D (6 bases). Trimming shortened V by 4 bases and J by 2 bases, and 11 bases separated the two germline ends. The CDR3 has 14 residues. CDR1 DFQATT and CDR2 SNEGSKA come from the germline V gene (reference sequence).

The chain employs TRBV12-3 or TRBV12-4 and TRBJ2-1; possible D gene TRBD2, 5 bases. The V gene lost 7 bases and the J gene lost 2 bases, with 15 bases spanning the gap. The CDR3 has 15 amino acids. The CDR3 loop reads CASNSPGVTYNEQFF. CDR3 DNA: TGTGCCAGCAATTCCCCCGGGGTCACCTACAATGAGCAGTTCTTC.